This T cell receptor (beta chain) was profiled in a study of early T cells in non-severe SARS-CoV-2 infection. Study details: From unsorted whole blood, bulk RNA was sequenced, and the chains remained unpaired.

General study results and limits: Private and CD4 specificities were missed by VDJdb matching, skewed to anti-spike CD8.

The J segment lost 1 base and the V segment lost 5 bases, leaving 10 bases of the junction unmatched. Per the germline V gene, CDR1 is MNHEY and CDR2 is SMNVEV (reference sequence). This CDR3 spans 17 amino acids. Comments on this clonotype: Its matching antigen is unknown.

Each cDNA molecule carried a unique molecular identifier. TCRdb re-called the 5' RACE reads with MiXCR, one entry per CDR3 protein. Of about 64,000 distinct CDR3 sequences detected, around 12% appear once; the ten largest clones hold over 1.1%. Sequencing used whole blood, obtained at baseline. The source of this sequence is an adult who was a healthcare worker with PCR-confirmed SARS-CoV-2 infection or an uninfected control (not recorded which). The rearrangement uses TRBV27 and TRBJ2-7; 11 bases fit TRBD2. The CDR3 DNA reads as TGTGCCAGCAGTCTAAACCTTGGGACTAGCGGATCCTACGAGCAGTACTTC. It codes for CASSLNLGTSGSYEQYF.